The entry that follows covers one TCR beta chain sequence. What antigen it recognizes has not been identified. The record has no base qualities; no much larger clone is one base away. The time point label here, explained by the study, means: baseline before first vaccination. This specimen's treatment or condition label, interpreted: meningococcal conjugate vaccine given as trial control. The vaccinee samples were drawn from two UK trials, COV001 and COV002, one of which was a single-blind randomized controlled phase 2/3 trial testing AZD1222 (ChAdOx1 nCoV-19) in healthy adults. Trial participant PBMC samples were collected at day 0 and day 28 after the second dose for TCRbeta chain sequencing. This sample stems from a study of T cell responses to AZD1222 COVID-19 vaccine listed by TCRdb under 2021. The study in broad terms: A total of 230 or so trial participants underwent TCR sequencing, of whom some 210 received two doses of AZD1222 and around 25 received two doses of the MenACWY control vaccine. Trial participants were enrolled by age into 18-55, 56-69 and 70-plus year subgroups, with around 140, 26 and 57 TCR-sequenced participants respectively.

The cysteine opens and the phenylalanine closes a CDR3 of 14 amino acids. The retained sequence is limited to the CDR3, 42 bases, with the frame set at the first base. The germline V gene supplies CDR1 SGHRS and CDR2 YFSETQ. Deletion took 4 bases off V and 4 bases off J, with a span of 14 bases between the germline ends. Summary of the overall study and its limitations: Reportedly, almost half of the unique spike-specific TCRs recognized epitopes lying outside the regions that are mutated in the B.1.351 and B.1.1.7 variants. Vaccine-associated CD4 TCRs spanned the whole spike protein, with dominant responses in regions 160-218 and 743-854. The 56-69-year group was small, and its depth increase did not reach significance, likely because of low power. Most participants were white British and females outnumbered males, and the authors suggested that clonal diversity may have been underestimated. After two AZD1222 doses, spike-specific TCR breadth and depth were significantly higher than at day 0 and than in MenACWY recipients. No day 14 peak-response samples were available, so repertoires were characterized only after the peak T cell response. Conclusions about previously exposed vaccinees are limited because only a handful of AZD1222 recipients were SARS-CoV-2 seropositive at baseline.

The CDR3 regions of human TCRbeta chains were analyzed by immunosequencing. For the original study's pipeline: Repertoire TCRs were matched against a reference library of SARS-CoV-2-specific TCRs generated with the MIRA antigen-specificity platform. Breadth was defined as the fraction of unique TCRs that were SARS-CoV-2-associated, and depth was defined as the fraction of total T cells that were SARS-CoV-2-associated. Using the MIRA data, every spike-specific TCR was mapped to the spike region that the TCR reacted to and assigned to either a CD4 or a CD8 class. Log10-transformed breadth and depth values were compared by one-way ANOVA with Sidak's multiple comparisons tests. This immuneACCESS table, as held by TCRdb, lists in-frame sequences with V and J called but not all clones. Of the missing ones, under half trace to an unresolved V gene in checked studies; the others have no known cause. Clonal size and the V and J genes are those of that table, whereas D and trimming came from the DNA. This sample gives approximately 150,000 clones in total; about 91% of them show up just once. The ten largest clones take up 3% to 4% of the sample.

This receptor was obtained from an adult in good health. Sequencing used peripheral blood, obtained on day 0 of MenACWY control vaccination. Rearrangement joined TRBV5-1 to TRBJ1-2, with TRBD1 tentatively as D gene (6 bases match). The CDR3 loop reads CASSPEGGGYGYTF. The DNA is TGCGCCAGCAGCCCGGAGGGGGGAGGCTATGGCTACACCTTC. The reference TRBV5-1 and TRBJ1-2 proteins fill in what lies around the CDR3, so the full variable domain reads KAGVTQTPRYLIKTRGQQVTLSCSPISGHRSVSWYQQTPGQGLQFLFEYFSETQRNKGNFPGRFSGRQFSNSRSEMNVSTLELGDSALYLCASSPEGGGYGYTFGSGTRLTVV.